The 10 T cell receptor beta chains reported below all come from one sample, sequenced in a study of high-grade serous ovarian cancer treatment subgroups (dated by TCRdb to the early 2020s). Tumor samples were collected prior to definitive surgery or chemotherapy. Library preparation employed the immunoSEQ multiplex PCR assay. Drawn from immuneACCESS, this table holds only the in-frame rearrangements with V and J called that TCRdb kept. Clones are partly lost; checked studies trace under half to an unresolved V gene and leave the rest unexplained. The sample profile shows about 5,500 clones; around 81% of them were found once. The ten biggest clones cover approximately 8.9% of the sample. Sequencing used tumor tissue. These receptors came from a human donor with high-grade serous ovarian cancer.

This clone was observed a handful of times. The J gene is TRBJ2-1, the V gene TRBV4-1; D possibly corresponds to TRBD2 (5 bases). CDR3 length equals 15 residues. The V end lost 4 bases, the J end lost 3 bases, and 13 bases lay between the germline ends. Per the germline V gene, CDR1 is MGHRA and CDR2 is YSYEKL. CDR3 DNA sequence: TGCGCCAGCAGCCCCTCGGGATGGGGCTACAATGAGCAGTTCTTC. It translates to CASSPSGWGYNEQFF.

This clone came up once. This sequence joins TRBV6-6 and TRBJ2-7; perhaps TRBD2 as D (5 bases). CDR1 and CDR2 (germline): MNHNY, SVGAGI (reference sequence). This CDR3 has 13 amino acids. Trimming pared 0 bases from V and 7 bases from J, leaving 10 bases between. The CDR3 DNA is TGTGCCAGCAGTTACTCCAGGTCGGGGGAGCAGTACTTC. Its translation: CASSYSRSGEQYF.

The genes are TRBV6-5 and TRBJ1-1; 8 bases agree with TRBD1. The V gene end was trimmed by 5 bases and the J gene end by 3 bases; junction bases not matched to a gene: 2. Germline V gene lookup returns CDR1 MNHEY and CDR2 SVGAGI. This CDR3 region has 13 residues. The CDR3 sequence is CASSLTGDTEAFF. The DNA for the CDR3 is TGTGCCAGCAGTCTGACAGGGGACACTGAAGCTTTCTTT.

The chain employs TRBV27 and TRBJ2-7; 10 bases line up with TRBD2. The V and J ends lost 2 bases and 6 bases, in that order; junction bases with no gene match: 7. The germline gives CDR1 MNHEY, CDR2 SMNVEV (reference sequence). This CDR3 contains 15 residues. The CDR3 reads CASSLKSGGEREQYF. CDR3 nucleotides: TGTGCCAGCAGTTTAAAGAGCGGGGGGGAGCGCGAGCAGTACTTC.

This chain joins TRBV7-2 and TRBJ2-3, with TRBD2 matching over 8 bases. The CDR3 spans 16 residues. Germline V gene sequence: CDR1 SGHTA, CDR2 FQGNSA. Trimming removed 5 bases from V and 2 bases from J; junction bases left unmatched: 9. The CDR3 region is CASSLEARGVTDTQYF. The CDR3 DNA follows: TGTGCCAGCAGCCTGGAAGCGCGGGGGGTCACAGATACGCAGTATTTT.

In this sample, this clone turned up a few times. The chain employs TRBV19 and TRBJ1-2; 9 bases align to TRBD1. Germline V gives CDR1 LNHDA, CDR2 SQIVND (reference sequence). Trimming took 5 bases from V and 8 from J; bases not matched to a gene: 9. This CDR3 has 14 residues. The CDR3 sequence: CASSSRDREGGYTF. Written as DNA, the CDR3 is TGTGCCAGTAGTTCCCGGGACAGGGAAGGCGGCTACACCTTC.

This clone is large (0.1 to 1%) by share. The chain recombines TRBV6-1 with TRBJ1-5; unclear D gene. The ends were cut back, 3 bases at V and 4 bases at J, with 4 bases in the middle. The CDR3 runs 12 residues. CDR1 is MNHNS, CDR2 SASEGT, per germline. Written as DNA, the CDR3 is TGTGCCAGCAGTGAGGGGAATCAGCCCCAGCATTTT. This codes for CASSEGNQPQHF.

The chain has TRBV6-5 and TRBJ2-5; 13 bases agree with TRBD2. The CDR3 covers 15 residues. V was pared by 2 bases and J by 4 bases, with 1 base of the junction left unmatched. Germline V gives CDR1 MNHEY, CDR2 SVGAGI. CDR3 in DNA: TGTGCCAGCAGTTACACTAGCGGGGGGGGAGAGACCCAGTACTTC. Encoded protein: CASSYTSGGGETQYF.

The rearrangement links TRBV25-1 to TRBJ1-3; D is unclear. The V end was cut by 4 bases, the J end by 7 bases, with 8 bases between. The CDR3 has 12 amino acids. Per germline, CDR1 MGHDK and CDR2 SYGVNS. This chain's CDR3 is CASSGIDNTIYF. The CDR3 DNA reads TGTGCCAGCAGTGGCATTGATAACACCATATATTTT.

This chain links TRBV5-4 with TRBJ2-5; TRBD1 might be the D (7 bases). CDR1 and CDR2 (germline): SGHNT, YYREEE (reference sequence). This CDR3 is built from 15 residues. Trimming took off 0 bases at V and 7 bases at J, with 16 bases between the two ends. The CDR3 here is CASSLGLGQGGTQYF. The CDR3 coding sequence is TGTGCCAGCAGCTTGGGGCTAGGCCAGGGGGGGACCCAGTACTTC.